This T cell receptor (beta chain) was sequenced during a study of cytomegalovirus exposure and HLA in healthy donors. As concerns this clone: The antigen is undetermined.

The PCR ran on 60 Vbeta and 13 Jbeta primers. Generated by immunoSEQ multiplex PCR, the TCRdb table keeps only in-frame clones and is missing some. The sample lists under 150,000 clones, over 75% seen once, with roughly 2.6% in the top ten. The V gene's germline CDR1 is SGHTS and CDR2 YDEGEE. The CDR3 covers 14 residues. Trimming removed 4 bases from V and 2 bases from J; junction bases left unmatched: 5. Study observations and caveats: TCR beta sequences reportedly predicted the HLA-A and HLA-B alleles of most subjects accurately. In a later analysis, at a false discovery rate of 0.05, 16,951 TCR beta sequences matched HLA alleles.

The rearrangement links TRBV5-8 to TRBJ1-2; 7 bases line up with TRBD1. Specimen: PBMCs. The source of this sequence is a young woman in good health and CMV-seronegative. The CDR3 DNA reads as TGTGCCAGCAGCCGGGACAGAGGGAACTATGGCTACACCTTC. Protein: CASSRDRGNYGYTF.